These 15 T cell receptor beta chains were sequenced from one sample in a study of Ad26.COV2.S vaccination and SARS-CoV-2 variants. Generated by immunoSEQ multiplex PCR, the TCRdb table keeps only in-frame clones and is missing some. Among 400,000 to 450,000 clones, about 92% were seen once, and the ten largest hold about 4.5%. Sample treatment: roughly 18 received Ad26.COV2.S at low or high dose, single or two shots; roughly five received placebo; per-sample allocation not given. Day 63 after the first injection of vaccine or placebo was the sampling time. The sample in question was peripheral blood, obtained in a trial of Ad26.COV2.S vaccine versus placebo. The receptors come from a person between 18 and 60 years old who received the Ad26.COV2.S COVID-19 vaccine or a placebo.

The V gene is TRBV15, the J gene TRBJ2-7; 9 bases match TRBD2. The CDR3 sequence is 15 residues long. Germline V lookup: CDR1 LNHNV, CDR2 YYDKDF (reference sequence). With V trimmed by 3 bases and J by 4 bases, 7 bases remained unmatched. The CDR3 is CATSRGSGSRYEQYF. For the CDR3, the DNA is TGTGCCACCAGCAGGGGTAGCGGGAGTCGATACGAGCAGTACTTC.

This chain links TRBV27 with TRBJ1-1; D remains ambiguous. The CDR3 is 13 amino acids. Trimming took off 1 base at V and 1 base at J, with 4 bases between the two ends. Germline V gene data show CDR1 as MNHEY and CDR2 as SMNVEV (reference sequence). The CDR3 DNA reads TGTGCCAGCAGTTTATTCTCGAACACTGAAGCTTTCTTT. Amino acid sequence: CASSLFSNTEAFF.

V is TRBV4-1 and J is TRBJ2-1; 10 bases agree with TRBD1. V lost 3 bases and J lost 8; bases outside the gene matches: 4. Germline V CDR1 and CDR2: MGHRA, YSYEKL. This CDR3 comprises 14 residues. Here the CDR3 reads CASSHRDRGDEQFF. Written as DNA, the CDR3 is TGCGCCAGCAGCCACCGGGACAGGGGTGATGAGCAGTTCTTC.

V gene TRBV24-1 combines with J gene TRBJ2-2; 7 bases agree with TRBD1. Per the germline V gene, CDR1 is KGHDR and CDR2 is SFDVKD. V lost 4 bases to trimming and J lost 0 bases; unmatched junction nucleotides: 7. The CDR3 spans 17 residues. In nucleotides, the CDR3 is TGTGCCACCAGTGAGTCGGCAGGGGGAGCGAACACCGGGGAGCTGTTTTTT. Protein product: CATSESAGGANTGELFF.

The gene calls are TRBV4-3 and TRBJ1-2, with 9 bases aligning to TRBD1. In germline, CDR1 is LGHNA, CDR2 YSLEER. The CDR3 is 15 residues long. After removal of 3 bases from V and 4 bases from J, the junction contained 6 bases not matched to a gene. The CDR3 bases are TGCGCCAGCAGCCAGGGGACAGGGCTTTCCTATGGCTACACCTTC. It encodes CASSQGTGLSYGYTF.

The J gene is TRBJ2-3, the V gene TRBV13, with unresolved D. CDR1 is PRHDT, CDR2 FYEKMQ, per germline (reference sequence). Trimming stripped 0 bases from V and 4 bases from J, with 8 bases between. This CDR3 is 14 amino acids long. The CDR3 spells CASSLGLGPDTQYF. The DNA for the CDR3 is TGTGCCAGCAGCTTAGGCCTGGGCCCAGATACGCAGTATTTT.

The rearrangement links TRBV5-1 to TRBJ1-4, with D possibly matching TRBD1 (5 bases). From germline, CDR1 is SGHRS and CDR2 YFSETQ. The V end was cut by 0 bases, the J end by 3 bases, with 9 bases between. CDR3 length equals 15 residues. DNA for the CDR3: TGCGCCAGCAGCTTGGGAGGGGCCTCTAATGAAAAACTGTTTTTT. Translating it yields CASSLGGASNEKLFF.

V usage is TRBV7-9 and J usage is TRBJ1-4, with no clear D. The V and J ends lost 7 bases and 1 base respectively, with 7 bases between them. The length of the CDR3 is 13 residues. Germline loops: CDR1 SEHNR, CDR2 FQNEAQ (reference sequence). DNA for the CDR3: TGTGCCAGCAATACCGGAACTAATGAAAAACTGTTTTTT. Its protein is CASNTGTNEKLFF.

The chain carries TRBV7-9 and TRBJ2-2; the D gene is possibly TRBD2 (6 bases). Trimming left V 7 bases short and J 7 bases short, with 10 bases between. The CDR3 has 12 amino acids. Germline CDR1 SEHNR, CDR2 FQNEAQ (reference sequence). The CDR3 region is CASTRGIGELFF. The CDR3 nucleotides read TGTGCCAGCACACGGGGGATCGGGGAGCTGTTTTTT.

This clone was seen only once. V is TRBV4-3 and J is TRBJ2-1; D might be TRBD1 (5 bases). Germline CDR1 is LGHNA and CDR2 is YSLEER. The germline V and J ends were trimmed by 5 bases and 4 bases, with 9 bases remaining between them. The CDR3 totals 13 residues. The CDR3 DNA is TGCGCCAGCAGCGAGGACACTTACAATGAGCAGTTCTTC. Its protein product is CASSEDTYNEQFF.

J is TRBJ2-1 and V is TRBV5-1; D gene ambiguous. V gave up 0 bases and J gave up 7 bases, with 11 bases separating them. This CDR3 is built from 14 residues. CDR1 and CDR2 (germline): SGHRS, YFSETQ. The CDR3 spells CASSLEARRNEQFF. The DNA for the CDR3 is TGCGCCAGCAGCTTGGAGGCCCGACGGAATGAGCAGTTCTTC.

Regarding this clone: Other DNA sequences within the sample encode an identical CDR3. The gene calls are TRBV11-2 and TRBJ2-3; D unresolved. Per germline, CDR1 SGHAT and CDR2 FQNNGV. V was shortened by 1 base and J by 2 bases, with 4 bases between the two germline ends. This CDR3 region has 13 residues. The CDR3 nucleotides are TGTGCCAGCAGCTTAGGGGTCACAGATACGCAGTATTTT. Translating gives CASSLGVTDTQYF.

Note on this clone: This specimen includes other DNA sequences encoding the same CDR3. The chain combines TRBV20-1 with TRBJ2-1, with unresolved D. The CDR3 runs to 11 residues. The germline V and J ends were trimmed by 0 bases and 5 bases, with 2 bases remaining between them. Per the germline V gene, CDR1 is DFQATT and CDR2 is SNEGSKA (reference sequence). The chain's CDR3 is CSAREDNEQFF. CDR3 bases: TGCAGTGCTAGAGAGGACAATGAGCAGTTCTTC.

This chain links TRBV6-5 with TRBJ2-6; D is ambiguous. The germline V gene has CDR1 MNHEY and CDR2 SVGAGI. The V gene lost 6 bases and the J gene lost 2 bases, with 11 bases spanning the gap. CDR3 length: 15 residues. DNA of the CDR3: TGTGCCAGCAGCCCCAGTGGAGCTGGGGCCAACGTCCTGACTTTC. This gives the protein CASSPSGAGANVLTF.

The V call is TRBV19, the J call TRBJ2-7; D remains unclear. This CDR3 region has 18 residues. Germline V gives CDR1 LNHDA, CDR2 SQIVND (reference sequence). Trimming took off 1 base at V and 2 bases at J, with 21 bases between the two ends. CDR3 sequence (DNA): TGTGCCAGTAGTATAGGCCTTAGTCGGTATGGGCGAGCCTACGAGCAGTACTTC. Protein: CASSIGLSRYGRAYEQYF.